The 19 T cell receptor beta chains below were found in one sample sequenced in a study of Ad26.COV2.S vaccination and SARS-CoV-2 variants. Only in-frame clones appear in the TCRdb table, and some are missing; sequencing was by immunoSEQ multiplex PCR. The data contain about 420,000 clones, 85% to 90% of them seen just once; the ten biggest clones take up approximately 4%. Treatment denoted: 19 received Ad26.COV2.S at low or high dose, single or two shots; about five received placebo; per-sample allocation not given. After the first vaccine or placebo injection, samples were drawn on day 63. The material sequenced was peripheral blood, taken in a trial of Ad26.COV2.S vaccine versus placebo. The receptors come from a person between 18 and 59 years old who received the Ad26.COV2.S COVID-19 vaccine or a placebo.

This clone turned up a few times. This CDR3 is also generated by other DNA sequences in the sample. The genes are TRBV18 and TRBJ2-1; 14 bases align to TRBD2. The CDR3 is made up of 15 amino acids. V shed 4 bases and J 10 bases; nucleotides not matched to a gene: 6. Germline-derived CDR1 and CDR2 are KGHSH and LQKENI. CDR3 DNA sequence: TGTGCCAGCTCACTGACTAGCGGGGGGGCATACGAGCAGTTCTTC. Encoded protein: CASSLTSGGAYEQFF.

The chain combines TRBV7-9 with TRBJ2-3; a possible D gene is TRBD2 (6 bases). The germline V gene has CDR1 SEHNR and CDR2 FQNEAQ (reference sequence). Trimming cost V 1 base and J 4 bases, with 9 bases left between them. The CDR3 totals 14 residues. The CDR3 is CASSLGRGADTQYF. The DNA for the CDR3 is TGTGCCAGCAGCTTAGGGCGGGGCGCAGATACGCAGTATTTT.

The CDR3 here is CASSLVGLEAFF. The CDR3 DNA is TGTGCCAGCAGTTTGGTAGGGCTTGAAGCTTTCTTT. V usage is TRBV12-3 or TRBV12-4 and J usage is TRBJ1-1; D not resolved. The CDR3 covers 12 residues. With 3 bases removed from V and 7 bases from J, the gap between germline ends came to 9 bases.

The chain joins TRBV6-2 or TRBV6-3 to TRBJ2-5, with D tentatively TRBD2 (6 bases). V gave up 2 bases and J gave up 5 bases, with 15 bases separating them. CDR3 length equals 15 residues. CDR1 MNHEY and CDR2 SVGEGT come from the germline V gene. CDR3: CASSYGGEVGETQYF. CDR3 bases: TGTGCCAGCAGTTACGGCGGGGAGGTGGGGGAGACCCAGTACTTC.

This clone came up once. This chain connects TRBV24-1 to TRBJ2-7, with TRBD1 as a possible D gene (6 bases). V was shortened by 5 bases and J by 6 bases, with 13 bases between the two germline ends. Per the germline V gene, CDR1 is KGHDR and CDR2 is SFDVKD. The length of the CDR3 is 13 residues. The CDR3 loop is CATSGTQGSEQYF. For the CDR3, the DNA is TGTGCCACCAGTGGTACACAGGGATCCGAGCAGTACTTC.

The chain recombines TRBV6-5 with TRBJ2-7; D unresolved. This CDR3 is built from 15 residues. V was clipped by 0 bases and J by 5 bases, with 14 bases between them. In germline, CDR1 is MNHEY, CDR2 SVGAGI. The CDR3 region has the DNA TGTGCCAGCAGTTACTCCTCAGCCGGCCGGGACGAGCAGTACTTC. The encoded protein is CASSYSSAGRDEQYF.

The chain links TRBV30 to TRBJ2-5; TRBD2 matches at 14 bases. The CDR3 is 15 amino acids. With V trimmed by 3 bases and J by 4 bases, 4 bases remained unmatched. Germline loops: CDR1 GTSNPN, CDR2 SVGIG (reference sequence). The CDR3 spells CAWSPGLAGVETQYF. The CDR3 coding sequence is TGTGCCTGGAGCCCGGGACTAGCGGGGGTAGAGACCCAGTACTTC.

This chain joins TRBV7-2 and TRBJ2-3, with D hard to call. The V end was cut by 2 bases, the J end by 5 bases, with 14 bases between. The germline V gene has CDR1 SGHTA and CDR2 FQGNSA. CDR3 length: 15 amino acids. The chain's CDR3 is CASSLIGGVKDTQYF. The CDR3 DNA sequence: TGTGCCAGCAGCTTAATTGGCGGAGTAAAAGATACGCAGTATTTT. The full variable domain, with the rest looked up from reference TRBV7-2 and TRBJ2-3, is GAGVSQSPSNKVTEKGKDVELRCDPISGHTALYWYRQSLGQGLEFLIYFQGNSAPDKSGLPSDRFSAERTGGSVSTLTIQRTQQEDSAVYLCASSLIGGVKDTQYFGPGTRLTVL.

The chain links TRBV27 to TRBJ2-7; 8 bases line up with TRBD1. V lost 6 bases, J lost 1 base, and 5 bases stayed unmatched. CDR3 length: 14 amino acids. Germline values: CDR1 MNHEY, CDR2 SMNVEV (reference sequence). The CDR3 protein is CASRWTGYSYEQYF. CDR3 DNA sequence: TGTGCCAGCAGATGGACAGGGTATTCCTACGAGCAGTACTTC.

The chain has TRBV7-2 and TRBJ2-3; 9 positions agree with TRBD1. The CDR3 has 15 amino acids. Trimming cost V 5 bases and J 5 bases; bases outside gene matches: 8. Germline values: CDR1 SGHTA, CDR2 FQGNSA. The CDR3, as DNA: TGTGCCAGCAGCCCGACAGGGGGTACTTTAGATACGCAGTATTTT. Its translation: CASSPTGGTLDTQYF.

The chain joins TRBV5-5 to TRBJ2-2; TRBD2 agrees at 12 bases. V shed 1 base, J shed 0 bases, and the junction held 1 base outside the gene matches. Germline loops: CDR1 SGHKS, CDR2 YYEKEE (reference sequence). The CDR3 contains 17 residues. Here the CDR3 DNA reads TGTGCCAGCAGCTTGCGGACTAGCGGGGCGAACACCGGGGAGCTGTTTTTT. Translation: CASSLRTSGANTGELFF.

The rearrangement uses TRBV5-1 and TRBJ2-7; TRBD1 aligns across 9 bases. Unmatched junction bases numbered 4, after V lost 3 bases and J lost 3 bases. The CDR3 covers 14 residues. Germline V CDR1 and CDR2: SGHRS, YFSETQ. The chain's CDR3 is CASSSGTGYYEQYF. CDR3 DNA: TGCGCCAGCAGCTCCGGGACAGGGTACTACGAGCAGTACTTC.

The V call is TRBV2, the J call TRBJ2-7; 9 bases are shared with TRBD1. The CDR3 loop spans 15 amino acids. The junction had 10 bases not matched to a gene; V was cut back by 6 bases and J by 4 bases. Germline lookup yields CDR1 SNHLY and CDR2 FYNNEI. CDR3 protein: CASRHAGTGIYEQYF. The CDR3 nucleotides read TGTGCCAGCAGGCATGCCGGGACAGGGATTTACGAGCAGTACTTC.

The chain recombines TRBV27 with TRBJ2-7; 9 bases match TRBD1. The V and J ends lost 1 base and 7 bases, in that order; junction bases with no gene match: 5. Germline V gene data show CDR1 as MNHEY and CDR2 as SMNVEV (reference sequence). The CDR3 loop spans 14 amino acids. The CDR3 spells CASSLWGTGREQYF. CDR3 nucleotides: TGTGCCAGCAGTTTATGGGGGACAGGGCGGGAGCAGTACTTC.

The chain is built from TRBV11-1 and TRBJ2-7; 8 positions agree with TRBD1. The germline V gene encodes CDR1 SGHAT and CDR2 FQDESV (reference sequence). The CDR3 has 14 amino acids. V lost 6 bases, J lost 2 bases, and 6 bases stayed unmatched. The CDR3 DNA is TGTGCCAGCAGGCGAAGGACAGGGCCCTACGAGCAGTACTTC. Its protein product is CASRRRTGPYEQYF.

This chain connects TRBV19 to TRBJ2-1, with 10 bases matching TRBD2. Trimming cost V 3 bases and J 8 bases; bases outside gene matches: 7. CDR3 length equals 15 residues. The germline V gene has CDR1 LNHDA and CDR2 SQIVND (reference sequence). The CDR3 protein is CASSISGGRTYEQFF. As DNA, the CDR3 is TGTGCCAGTAGTATTAGCGGGGGGCGCACATATGAGCAGTTCTTC.

The J gene is TRBJ2-3, the V gene TRBV19, with D hard to call. This CDR3 is 15 amino acids long. Trimming cost V 5 bases and J 2 bases, with 14 bases left between them. The germline CDR1 and CDR2 sequences are LNHDA and SQIVND (reference sequence). CDR3 loop: CASSQSPENTDTQYF. DNA for the CDR3: TGTGCCAGTAGTCAAAGTCCTGAGAACACAGATACGCAGTATTTT.

J is TRBJ2-7 and V is TRBV12-3 or TRBV12-4, with D tentatively TRBD1 or TRBD2 (6 bases each). The length of the CDR3 is 13 residues. The V end was cut by 6 bases, the J end by 7 bases, with 16 bases between. CDR3 region: CASRPSGGLEQYF. CDR3 in DNA: TGTGCCAGCAGGCCATCCGGGGGCCTGGAGCAGTACTTC.

V is TRBV7-9 and J is TRBJ1-5; a weak D match, TRBD1 (5 bases). Trimming pared 0 bases from V and 5 bases from J, leaving 8 bases between. Germline V gene data show CDR1 as SEHNR and CDR2 as FQNEAQ (reference sequence). This CDR3 has 14 residues. CDR3 loop: CASSLAGADQPQHF. Here the CDR3 DNA reads TGTGCCAGCAGCTTAGCCGGGGCTGATCAGCCCCAGCATTTT.